One T cell receptor beta chain is described in this entry. Antigen: not known. This sample is drawn from a study of T cell responses to AZD1222 COVID-19 vaccine. Study-level results: In the spike-specific TCR repertoire, nearly half reportedly target unmutated variant regions. Among those given AZD1222, only five or six were seropositive at baseline. Clonal diversity may have been underestimated in mostly white British donors.

Pooling was applied to second doses at about 4 or about 12 weeks. Assay used: immunoSEQ multiplex PCR; TCRdb lists only in-frame clones, some missing. This table holds 150,000 to 250,000 clones, over 85% found once. This CDR3 is 15 amino acids long. Trimming left V 4 bases short and J 7 bases short, with 18 bases between. CDR1 is SGHRS and CDR2 is YFSETQ in the germline V gene. Material: peripheral blood, obtained 28 days after the second AZD1222 dose. The TCR comes from an adult who received the AZD1222 COVID-19 vaccine. The V call is TRBV5-1, the J call TRBJ1-5; D is possibly TRBD1 (6 bases). CDR3 in DNA: TGCGCCAGCAGCCCGGGCGGACAGACTGAGCAGCCCCAGCATTTT. Residues: CASSPGGQTEQPQHF.